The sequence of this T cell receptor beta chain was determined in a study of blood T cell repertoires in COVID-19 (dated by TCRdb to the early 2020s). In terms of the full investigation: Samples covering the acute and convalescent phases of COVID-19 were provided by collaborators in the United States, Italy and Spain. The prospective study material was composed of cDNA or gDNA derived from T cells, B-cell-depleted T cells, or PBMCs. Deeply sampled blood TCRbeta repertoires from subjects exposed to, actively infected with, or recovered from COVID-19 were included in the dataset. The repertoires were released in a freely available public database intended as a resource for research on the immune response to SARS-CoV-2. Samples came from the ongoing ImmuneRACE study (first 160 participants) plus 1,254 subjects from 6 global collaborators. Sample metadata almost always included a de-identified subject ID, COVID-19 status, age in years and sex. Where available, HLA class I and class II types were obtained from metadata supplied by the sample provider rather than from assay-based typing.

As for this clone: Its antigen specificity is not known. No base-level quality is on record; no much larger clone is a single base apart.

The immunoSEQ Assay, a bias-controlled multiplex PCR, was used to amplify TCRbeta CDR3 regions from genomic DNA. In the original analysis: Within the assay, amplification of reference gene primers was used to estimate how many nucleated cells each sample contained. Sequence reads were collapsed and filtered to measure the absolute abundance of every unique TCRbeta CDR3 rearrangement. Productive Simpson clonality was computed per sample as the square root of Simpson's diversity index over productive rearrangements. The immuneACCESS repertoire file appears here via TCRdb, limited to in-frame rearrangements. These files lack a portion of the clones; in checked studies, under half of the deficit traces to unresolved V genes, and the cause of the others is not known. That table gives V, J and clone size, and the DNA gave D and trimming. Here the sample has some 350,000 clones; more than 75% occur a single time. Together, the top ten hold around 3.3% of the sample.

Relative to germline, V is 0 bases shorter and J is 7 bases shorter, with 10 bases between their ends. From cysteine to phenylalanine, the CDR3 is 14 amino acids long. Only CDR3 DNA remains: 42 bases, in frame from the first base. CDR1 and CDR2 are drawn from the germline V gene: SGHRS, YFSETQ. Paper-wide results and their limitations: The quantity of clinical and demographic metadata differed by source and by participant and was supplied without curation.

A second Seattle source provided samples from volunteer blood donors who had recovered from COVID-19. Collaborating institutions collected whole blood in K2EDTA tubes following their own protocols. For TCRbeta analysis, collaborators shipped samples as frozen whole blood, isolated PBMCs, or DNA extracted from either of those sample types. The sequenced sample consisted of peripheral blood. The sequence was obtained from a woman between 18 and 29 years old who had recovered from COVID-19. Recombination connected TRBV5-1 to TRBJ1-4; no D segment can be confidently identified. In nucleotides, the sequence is TGCGCCAGCAGCTTGGCCGGTCCGGGTGAAAAACTGTTTTTT. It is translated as CASSLAGPGEKLFF.